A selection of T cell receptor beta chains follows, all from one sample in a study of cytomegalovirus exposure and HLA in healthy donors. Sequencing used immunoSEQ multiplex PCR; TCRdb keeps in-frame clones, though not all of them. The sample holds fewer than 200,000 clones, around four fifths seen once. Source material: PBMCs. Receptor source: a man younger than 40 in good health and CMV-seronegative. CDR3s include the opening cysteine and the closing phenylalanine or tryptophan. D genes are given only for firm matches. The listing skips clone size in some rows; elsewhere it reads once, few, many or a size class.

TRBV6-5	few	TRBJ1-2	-	TGTGCCAGCAGTTACTCGAGGGATAACTATGGCTACACCTTC	CASSYSRDNYGYTF
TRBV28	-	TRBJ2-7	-	TGTGCCAGCAGTTTACCCCTGACAGGTCGGGGACGCTACGAGCAGTACTTC	CASSLPLTGRGRYEQYF
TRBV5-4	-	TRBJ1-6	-	TGTGCCAGCAGCCTTCGTGCCGGTGGTTCACCCCTCCACTTT	CASSLRAGGSPLHF
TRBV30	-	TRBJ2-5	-	TGTGCCTGGAGTGTTGATCCTCCACGGGACATTCGGAGAGAGACCCAGTACTTC	CAWSVDPPRDIRRETQYF
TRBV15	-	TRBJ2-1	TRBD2	TGTGCCAGTAAAAAGACGGGAGGGCTCTACAATGAGCAGTTCTTC	CASKKTGGLYNEQFF
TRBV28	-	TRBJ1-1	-	TGTGCCAGCAGCCTTCGGAACACTGAAGCTTTCTTT	CASSLRNTEAFF
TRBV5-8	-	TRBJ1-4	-	TGTGCCAGCAGCTTGCTAGGGAGCCCCGATTCCTATAATGAAAAACTGTTTTTT	CASSLLGSPDSYNEKLFF
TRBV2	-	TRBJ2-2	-	TGTGCCAGCAGGGAAGGGGCCGACCCGAACACCGGGGAGCTGTTTTTT	CASREGADPNTGELFF
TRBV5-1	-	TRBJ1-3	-	TGCGCCAGCAGCCCGGGTTTGAACACCATATATTTT	CASSPGLNTIYF
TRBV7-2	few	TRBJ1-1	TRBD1	TGTGCCAGCAGCTTTGCAGGGGGCTTCACTGAAGCTTTCTTT	CASSFAGGFTEAFF
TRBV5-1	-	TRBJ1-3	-	TGCGCCAGCAGCTTGGTTTCAGGCGGAAACACCATATATTTT	CASSLVSGGNTIYF
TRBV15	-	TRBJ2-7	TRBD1	TGTGCCACCAGCAGAGCCTCAGGGGGTGAACAGTACTTC	CATSRASGGEQYF
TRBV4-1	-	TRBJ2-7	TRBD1	TGCGCCAGCAGCCAGATACAGGGGGAGTACGAGCAGTACTTC	CASSQIQGEYEQYF
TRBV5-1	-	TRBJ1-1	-	TGCGCCAGCCACATCGGGAGGGCGAACACTGAAGCTTTCTTT	CASHIGRANTEAFF